The present TCR beta chain was sequenced within a study of T-cell memory formation after mild COVID-19. Study-wide results and limits: Nothing showed for sure that second-wave clones peaking on day 37 were SARS-CoV-2 specific.

V lost 11 bases to trimming and J lost 6 bases; unmatched junction nucleotides: 5. The CDR3 loop spans 13 amino acids. TCRdb called the 5' RACE reads again in MiXCR, with one record for every CDR3 protein. The sample shows a few hundred thousand distinct CDR3 sequences, just under 20% of them seen only once. This clonotype was picked up many times. Its antigen is unidentified. The TCR comes from a man between 18 and 29 years old who had mild COVID-19 (a few samples of this study predate the infection). Cell type and time point are not known. Sequenced sample: PBMCs or a T cell subset sorted from them (not recorded which). This chain joins TRBV12-3 or TRBV12-4 and TRBJ2-2; 11 bases are shared with TRBD1. CDR3 DNA: TGTGCCGGACAGGGGGCGATCCCCGGGGAGCTGTTTTTT. Translated: CAGQGAIPGELFF.